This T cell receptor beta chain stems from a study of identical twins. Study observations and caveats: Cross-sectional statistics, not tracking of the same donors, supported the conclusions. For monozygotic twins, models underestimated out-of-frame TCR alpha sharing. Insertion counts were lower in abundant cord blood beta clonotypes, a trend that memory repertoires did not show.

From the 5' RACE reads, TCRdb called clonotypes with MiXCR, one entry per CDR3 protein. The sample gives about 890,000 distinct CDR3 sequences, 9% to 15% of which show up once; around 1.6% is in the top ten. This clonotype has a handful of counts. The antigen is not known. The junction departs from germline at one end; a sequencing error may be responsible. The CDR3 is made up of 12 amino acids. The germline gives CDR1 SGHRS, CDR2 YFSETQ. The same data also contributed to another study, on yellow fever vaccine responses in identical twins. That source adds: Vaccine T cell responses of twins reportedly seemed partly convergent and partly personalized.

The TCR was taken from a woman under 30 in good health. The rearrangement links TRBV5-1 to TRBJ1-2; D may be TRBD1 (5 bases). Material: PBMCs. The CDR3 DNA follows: TGCGCCACCAAACCAGTTCAACCAGGGTCGAACTTC. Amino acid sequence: CATKPVQPGSNF. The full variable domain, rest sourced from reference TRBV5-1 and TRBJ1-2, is KAGVTQTPRYLIKTRGQQVTLSCSPISGHRSVSWYQQTPGQGLQFLFEYFSETQRNKGNFPGRFSGRQFSNSRSEMNVSTLELGDSALYLCATKPVQPGSNFGSGTRLTVV.